This is a list of T cell receptor beta chains from one sample in a study of blood T cell repertoires in COVID-19. Only in-frame clones appear in the TCRdb table, and some are missing; sequencing was by immunoSEQ multiplex PCR. The sample has about 350,000 clones, approximately 89% seen once; the top ten hold 5.3%. The sequenced material came from PBMCs or T cells enriched from blood (not recorded which). The receptor source for this set is a woman aged 25 to 39 who had recovered from COVID-19. The CDR3 runs from the conserved cysteine through the conserved F or W. A D gene is named only where the DNA matches it firmly. Not all rows give a size; the values are once, few, many and, for expanded clones, a class.

15 TRBJ1-5 TRBV2 . . TGTGCAGGAGGGGAGGGGAGGCCGGGGGATCAGCCCCAGCATTTT CAGGEGRPGDQPQHF
14 TRBJ2-1 TRBV5-1 . . TGCGCCAGCAGCCGAATGAGCTCCTACAATGAGCAGTTCTTC CASSRMSSYNEQFF
15 TRBJ1-2 TRBV18 . . TGTGCCAGCTCACAGGAACTTACAGCTCCCTATGGCTACACCTTC CASSQELTAPYGYTF
14 TRBJ1-4 TRBV11-2 . . TGTGCCAGCAGCCCCAGGGGCGGGAGTGAAAAACTGTTTTTT CASSPRGGSEKLFF
15 TRBJ2-1 TRBV7-9 TRBD1 . TGTGCCAGCACCCCGGGACAGGGTTCCTACAATGAGCAGTTCTTC CASTPGQGSYNEQFF
15 TRBJ2-7 TRBV6-5 . . TGTGCCAGCAGTTACTCCGGACAGAGCTCCTACGAGCAGTACTTC CASSYSGQSSYEQYF
11 TRBJ2-5 TRBV6-5 . . TGTGCCAGCACAAATCAAGAGACCCAGTACTTC CASTNQETQYF
17 TRBJ1-1 TRBV9 . . TGTGCCAGCAGCGCACCCGACAGCGGCCCAGGGGTCACTGAAGCTTTCTTT CASSAPDSGPGVTEAFF
11 TRBJ2-7 TRBV20-1 . . TGCAGTCAGGGGTCCCCCTACGAGCAGTACTTC CSQGSPYEQYF
18 TRBJ2-7 TRBV7-8 TRBD2 . TGTGCCAGCAGCCCGCGGACTAGCGGGGGGCCTAGCTCCTACGAGCAGTACTTC CASSPRTSGGPSSYEQYF
15 TRBJ1-2 TRBV14 . . TGTGCCAGCAGTCAAGGTTCCGGCAGGGGAGTTGGCTACACCTTC CASSQGSGRGVGYTF
15 TRBJ2-1 TRBV7-9 TRBD1 . TGTGCCAGCAGTACCCGGACAGGGGGCACGTTTGAGCAGTTCTTC CASSTRTGGTFEQFF
17 TRBJ1-1 TRBV6-1 TRBD1 . TGTGCCAGCAGTGAAAAGACAGGGGGACAGGGGAACACTGAAGCTTTCTTT CASSEKTGGQGNTEAFF
14 TRBJ2-7 TRBV29-1 . . TGCAGCGCGTCGGTTGGAGTAGGTGCCAACGAGCAGTACTTC CSASVGVGANEQYF
15 TRBJ1-1 TRBV2 . . TGTGCCAGCAGCGGTCCGACCCGGGGAAACACTGAAGCTTTCTTT CASSGPTRGNTEAFF
14 TRBJ2-7 TRBV25-1 TRBD1 . TGTGCCACTTCCCCCGGGACAGGGGCCTACGAGCAGTACTTC CATSPGTGAYEQYF
12 TRBJ2-3 TRBV29-1 . . TGCAGCGCCGACGACAGGACAGATACGCAGTATTTT CSADDRTDTQYF
17 TRBJ1-1 TRBV3-1/TRBV3-2 . once TGTGCCAGCAGTCCTTCAGGGAGGGAGGCTCTTAGACCTGAAGCTTTCTTT CASSPSGREALRPEAFF
15 TRBJ1-1 TRBV3-1/TRBV3-2 TRBD1 . TGTGCCAGCAGCCAATGGGACAGGGAACTTATTGAAGCTTTCTTT CASSQWDRELIEAFF
15 TRBJ1-1 TRBV4-2 . few TGTGCCAGCAGCCCCGAGGGTCAGGTGAACACTGAAGCTTTCTTT CASSPEGQVNTEAFF
17 TRBJ1-1 TRBV28 TRBD1 . TGTGCCAGCAGTTTTGCCGGGACAGGGGTTAAGAAAACTGAAGCTTTCTTT CASSFAGTGVKKTEAFF
16 TRBJ2-1 TRBV18 . once TGTGCCAGCTCACCTCCAGGGGTAGGCTCCTACAATGAGCAGTTCTTC CASSPPGVGSYNEQFF
16 TRBJ2-2 TRBV2 TRBD2 few TGTGCCAGCAGTGAGAGACTAGCGGGGAGGACCGGGGAGCTGTTTTTT CASSERLAGRTGELFF
12 TRBJ1-2 TRBV11-2 . . TGTGCCAGCAGCCCGAATATGAGAGGCTACACCTTC CASSPNMRGYTF
15 TRBJ1-2 TRBV5-5 TRBD1 . TGTGCCAGCAGCTTGGTTACAGGGGGGCTCTATGGCTACACCTTC CASSLVTGGLYGYTF
14 TRBJ1-3 TRBV29-1 . . TGCAGCGTTGAAGATCTCAGCTCTGGAAACACCATATATTTT CSVEDLSSGNTIYF